This TCR beta chain was sequenced in a study of shared clonotypes between healthy human individuals. Method: immunoSEQ multiplex PCR; TCRdb's copy keeps in-frame clones and lacks some. The sample has approximately 1,000,000 clones, around 78% seen once. The CDR3 extends over 12 amino acids. The V gene's germline CDR1 is SQVTM and CDR2 ANQGSEA. V lost 6 bases and J 4 bases, leaving 12 bases between the germline ends. A split of CD4+ cells into CD45RA+ naive and CD45RA-negative memory subsets was performed. The chain couples TRBV29-1 to TRBJ1-1, with a tentative D call TRBD1 (5 bases). The sequence came from a man between 18 and 35 years old in good health. Some clones in this sample may be carry-over from other donors' samples. Sequencing input: memory CD4+ T cells from PBMCs. Regarding subset: CD45RA-negative fraction. The CDR3 coding sequence is TGCAGCGTCCGCCGGGACCTCACTGAAGCTTTCTTT. Encoded protein: CSVRRDLTEAFF.